Given below is one T cell receptor (beta chain) in context. Germline values: CDR1 MNHEY, CDR2 SVGAGI. Trimming cost V 0 bases and J 8 bases; bases outside gene matches: 1. This CDR3 is 15 amino acids long. The sample originates from a study of T cell changes during pregnancy in multiple sclerosis. Produced via immunoSEQ multiplex PCR; TCRdb's table is partial and in-frame only. The table has 20,000 to 25,000 clones, approximately 86% seen once; the top ten hold about 1.2%. The input for sequencing was CD4+ T cells from peripheral blood mononuclear cells, taken in the first trimester of pregnancy. The chain recombines TRBV6-5 with TRBJ2-1; 13 bases line up with TRBD2. The receptor's source is a female donor in good health, enrolled as a control in a pregnancy study. The CDR3, as DNA: TGTGCCAGCAGTTACTCCGGACTAGCGGGAGATGAGCAGTTCTTC. Protein product: CASSYSGLAGDEQFF.